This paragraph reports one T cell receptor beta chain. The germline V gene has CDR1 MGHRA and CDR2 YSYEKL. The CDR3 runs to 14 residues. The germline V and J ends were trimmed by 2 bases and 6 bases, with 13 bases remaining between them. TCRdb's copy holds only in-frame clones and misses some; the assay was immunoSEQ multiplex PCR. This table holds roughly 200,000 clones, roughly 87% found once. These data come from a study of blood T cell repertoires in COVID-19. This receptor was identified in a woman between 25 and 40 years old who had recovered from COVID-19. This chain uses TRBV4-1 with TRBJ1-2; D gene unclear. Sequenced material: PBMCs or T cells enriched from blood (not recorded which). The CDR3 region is CASSQPGKGDGYTF. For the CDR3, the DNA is TGCGCCAGCAGCCAACCCGGGAAGGGCGATGGCTACACCTTC.